This T cell receptor (beta chain) is drawn from a study of blood T cell repertoires in COVID-19. Overall study context: The United States, Italy and Spain supplied acute and convalescent COVID-19 samples.

Each participant's cohort was designated according to participant-reported clinical history. Resolution of symptoms, clearance, or two negative PCRs was present in recovered Cohort 3 donors. The protocol was immunoSEQ multiplex PCR, while the TCRdb copy is restricted to in-frame clones and leaves out a portion. The sample records 150,000 to 200,000 clones, 84% being singletons. The CDR3 runs 16 residues. Germline CDR1 is SGHAT and CDR2 is FQNNGV. Deletions cut 6 bases from V and 0 bases from J, with 15 bases between. The sequenced material came from PBMCs or T cells enriched from blood (not recorded which). The V call is TRBV11-2, the J call TRBJ2-1; D may be TRBD1 (5 bases). The clonotype comes from a man aged 50 or older who had recovered from COVID-19. The CDR3 DNA is TGTGCCAGCAGTCCGATTAGGGGTTCCTCCTACAATGAGCAGTTCTTC. Residues: CASSPIRGSSYNEQFF.